The entry below describes one T cell receptor (beta chain). This record comes from a study of T cell changes during pregnancy in multiple sclerosis. The CDR3 runs to 13 residues. Trimming took 0 bases from V and 2 from J, leaving 5 bases between them. The V gene's germline CDR1 is SGHAT and CDR2 FQDESV (reference sequence). Generated by immunoSEQ multiplex PCR, the TCRdb table keeps only in-frame clones and is missing some. The sample gives tens of thousands of clones, approximately 96% of which show up once; 2% to 2.5% is in the top ten. The TCR sequence derives from a female donor with multiple sclerosis, enrolled in a pregnancy study. The sequenced sample was CD8+ T cells from peripheral blood mononuclear cells, obtained after pregnancy. The gene calls are TRBV11-1 and TRBJ2-7, with D hard to call. The DNA for the CDR3 is TGTGCCAGCAGCTTAGCAGAGGCCTACGAGCAGTACTTC. As protein: CASSLAEAYEQYF.